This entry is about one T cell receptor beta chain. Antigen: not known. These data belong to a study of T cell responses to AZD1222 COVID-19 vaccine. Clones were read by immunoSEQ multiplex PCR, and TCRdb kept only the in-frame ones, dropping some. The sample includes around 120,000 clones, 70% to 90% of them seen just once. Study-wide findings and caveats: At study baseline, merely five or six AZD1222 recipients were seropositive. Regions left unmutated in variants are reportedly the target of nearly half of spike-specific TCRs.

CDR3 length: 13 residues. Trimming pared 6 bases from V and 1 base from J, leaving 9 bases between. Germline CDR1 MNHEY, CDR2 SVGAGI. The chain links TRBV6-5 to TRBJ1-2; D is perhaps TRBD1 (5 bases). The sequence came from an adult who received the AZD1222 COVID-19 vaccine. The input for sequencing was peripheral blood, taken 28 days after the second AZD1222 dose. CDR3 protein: CASRKGLNYGYTF. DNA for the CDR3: TGTGCCAGCAGGAAGGGGCTTAACTATGGCTACACCTTC.